Shown below are 5 T cell receptor beta chains from a single sample sequenced in a study of T cell responses to AZD1222 COVID-19 vaccine. Here immunoSEQ multiplex PCR was the method, and the copy in TCRdb shows in-frame clones only, minus some. The table records tens of thousands of clones, over 80% of them present only once. The input for sequencing was peripheral blood, taken on day 0 of AZD1222 vaccination. The receptors were sampled from an adult in good health.

This clone was seen once. The J gene is TRBJ1-2, the V gene TRBV7-2, with 8 bases identical to TRBD1. The V and J ends lost 5 bases and 3 bases, in that order; junction bases with no gene match: 8. The CDR3 contains 15 residues. Germline V gene sequence: CDR1 SGHTA, CDR2 FQGNSA. The CDR3 reads CASSIQTGADYGYTF. The CDR3 DNA sequence: TGTGCCAGCAGCATTCAGACAGGGGCGGACTATGGCTACACCTTC.

This chain joins TRBV19 and TRBJ1-5; unclear D gene. The V and J ends lost 1 base and 4 bases respectively, with 11 bases between them. The CDR3 covers 15 residues. In germline, CDR1 is LNHDA, CDR2 SQIVND (reference sequence). CDR3: CASSIGAANNQPQHF. The CDR3 region has the DNA TGTGCCAGTAGTATAGGGGCAGCTAATAATCAGCCCCAGCATTTT.

The chain employs TRBV5-4 and TRBJ2-1, with 9 bases that match TRBD2. CDR3 length equals 16 residues. Unmatched junction bases numbered 16, after V lost 7 bases and J lost 8 bases. Germline loops: CDR1 SGHNT, CDR2 YYREEE (reference sequence). CDR3 in amino acids: CASGLGLAGKSDEQFF. CDR3 nucleotides: TGTGCCAGCGGTCTCGGGCTAGCGGGAAAAAGCGATGAGCAGTTCTTC.

The chain uses TRBV29-1 and TRBJ1-1, with 9 positions matching TRBD1. The CDR3 spans 12 residues. The germline V gene has CDR1 SQVTM and CDR2 ANQGSEA. V was pared by 3 bases and J by 10 bases, with 6 bases of the junction left unmatched. The chain's CDR3 is CSVDWGQGRAFF. The CDR3, as DNA: TGCAGCGTTGATTGGGGACAGGGAAGAGCTTTCTTT.

The chain employs TRBV6-1 and TRBJ1-2, with D tentatively TRBD1 (5 bases). The CDR3 contains 15 residues. The V gene lost 1 base and the J gene lost 3 bases, with 12 bases spanning the gap. The germline V gene encodes CDR1 MNHNS and CDR2 SASEGT. CDR3 in amino acids: CASSEGTGGYYGYTF. Written as DNA, the CDR3 is TGTGCCAGCAGTGAAGGAACGGGGGGGTACTATGGCTACACCTTC.